This T cell receptor beta chain was obtained from a study of CD8+CD57+ T cells in acquired aplastic anemia. As for the study in general: The DNA of sorted CD4+ and CD8+ cells averaged 3.2 ug.

Findings and caveats of the study: CD8+ Simpson's diversity in patients was not significantly different from that in controls. Common to patients and controls were 25 to 30 CD8+ CDR3 sequences.

TCR beta VDJ combinations and CDR3 sequences were profiled from genomic DNA. TCRdb re-called the reads through MiXCR, storing one row per CDR3 protein. The repertoire includes 150,000 to 160,000 distinct CDR3 sequences, less than 60% of them detected once, and about an eighth sits in the top ten. The patients chosen for sequencing had shown expansion of CD8+CD57+ cells (detected by flow cytometry). Comments on this clonotype: The antigen is unknown.

Trimming took off 2 bases at V and 2 bases at J, with 11 bases between the two ends. The length of the CDR3 is 15 residues. Germline lookup yields CDR1 LNHDA and CDR2 SQIVND (reference sequence). This clonotype was obtained from a human donor with aplastic anemia. Sample: sorted CD4+, CD8+, or CD8+CD57+ T cells (not recorded which) from PBMCs. V is TRBV19 and J is TRBJ2-3; D unresolved. The CDR3 region is CASSISLGTTDTQYF. DNA for the CDR3: TGTGCCAGTAGTATATCCCTCGGAACCACAGATACGCAGTATTTT.